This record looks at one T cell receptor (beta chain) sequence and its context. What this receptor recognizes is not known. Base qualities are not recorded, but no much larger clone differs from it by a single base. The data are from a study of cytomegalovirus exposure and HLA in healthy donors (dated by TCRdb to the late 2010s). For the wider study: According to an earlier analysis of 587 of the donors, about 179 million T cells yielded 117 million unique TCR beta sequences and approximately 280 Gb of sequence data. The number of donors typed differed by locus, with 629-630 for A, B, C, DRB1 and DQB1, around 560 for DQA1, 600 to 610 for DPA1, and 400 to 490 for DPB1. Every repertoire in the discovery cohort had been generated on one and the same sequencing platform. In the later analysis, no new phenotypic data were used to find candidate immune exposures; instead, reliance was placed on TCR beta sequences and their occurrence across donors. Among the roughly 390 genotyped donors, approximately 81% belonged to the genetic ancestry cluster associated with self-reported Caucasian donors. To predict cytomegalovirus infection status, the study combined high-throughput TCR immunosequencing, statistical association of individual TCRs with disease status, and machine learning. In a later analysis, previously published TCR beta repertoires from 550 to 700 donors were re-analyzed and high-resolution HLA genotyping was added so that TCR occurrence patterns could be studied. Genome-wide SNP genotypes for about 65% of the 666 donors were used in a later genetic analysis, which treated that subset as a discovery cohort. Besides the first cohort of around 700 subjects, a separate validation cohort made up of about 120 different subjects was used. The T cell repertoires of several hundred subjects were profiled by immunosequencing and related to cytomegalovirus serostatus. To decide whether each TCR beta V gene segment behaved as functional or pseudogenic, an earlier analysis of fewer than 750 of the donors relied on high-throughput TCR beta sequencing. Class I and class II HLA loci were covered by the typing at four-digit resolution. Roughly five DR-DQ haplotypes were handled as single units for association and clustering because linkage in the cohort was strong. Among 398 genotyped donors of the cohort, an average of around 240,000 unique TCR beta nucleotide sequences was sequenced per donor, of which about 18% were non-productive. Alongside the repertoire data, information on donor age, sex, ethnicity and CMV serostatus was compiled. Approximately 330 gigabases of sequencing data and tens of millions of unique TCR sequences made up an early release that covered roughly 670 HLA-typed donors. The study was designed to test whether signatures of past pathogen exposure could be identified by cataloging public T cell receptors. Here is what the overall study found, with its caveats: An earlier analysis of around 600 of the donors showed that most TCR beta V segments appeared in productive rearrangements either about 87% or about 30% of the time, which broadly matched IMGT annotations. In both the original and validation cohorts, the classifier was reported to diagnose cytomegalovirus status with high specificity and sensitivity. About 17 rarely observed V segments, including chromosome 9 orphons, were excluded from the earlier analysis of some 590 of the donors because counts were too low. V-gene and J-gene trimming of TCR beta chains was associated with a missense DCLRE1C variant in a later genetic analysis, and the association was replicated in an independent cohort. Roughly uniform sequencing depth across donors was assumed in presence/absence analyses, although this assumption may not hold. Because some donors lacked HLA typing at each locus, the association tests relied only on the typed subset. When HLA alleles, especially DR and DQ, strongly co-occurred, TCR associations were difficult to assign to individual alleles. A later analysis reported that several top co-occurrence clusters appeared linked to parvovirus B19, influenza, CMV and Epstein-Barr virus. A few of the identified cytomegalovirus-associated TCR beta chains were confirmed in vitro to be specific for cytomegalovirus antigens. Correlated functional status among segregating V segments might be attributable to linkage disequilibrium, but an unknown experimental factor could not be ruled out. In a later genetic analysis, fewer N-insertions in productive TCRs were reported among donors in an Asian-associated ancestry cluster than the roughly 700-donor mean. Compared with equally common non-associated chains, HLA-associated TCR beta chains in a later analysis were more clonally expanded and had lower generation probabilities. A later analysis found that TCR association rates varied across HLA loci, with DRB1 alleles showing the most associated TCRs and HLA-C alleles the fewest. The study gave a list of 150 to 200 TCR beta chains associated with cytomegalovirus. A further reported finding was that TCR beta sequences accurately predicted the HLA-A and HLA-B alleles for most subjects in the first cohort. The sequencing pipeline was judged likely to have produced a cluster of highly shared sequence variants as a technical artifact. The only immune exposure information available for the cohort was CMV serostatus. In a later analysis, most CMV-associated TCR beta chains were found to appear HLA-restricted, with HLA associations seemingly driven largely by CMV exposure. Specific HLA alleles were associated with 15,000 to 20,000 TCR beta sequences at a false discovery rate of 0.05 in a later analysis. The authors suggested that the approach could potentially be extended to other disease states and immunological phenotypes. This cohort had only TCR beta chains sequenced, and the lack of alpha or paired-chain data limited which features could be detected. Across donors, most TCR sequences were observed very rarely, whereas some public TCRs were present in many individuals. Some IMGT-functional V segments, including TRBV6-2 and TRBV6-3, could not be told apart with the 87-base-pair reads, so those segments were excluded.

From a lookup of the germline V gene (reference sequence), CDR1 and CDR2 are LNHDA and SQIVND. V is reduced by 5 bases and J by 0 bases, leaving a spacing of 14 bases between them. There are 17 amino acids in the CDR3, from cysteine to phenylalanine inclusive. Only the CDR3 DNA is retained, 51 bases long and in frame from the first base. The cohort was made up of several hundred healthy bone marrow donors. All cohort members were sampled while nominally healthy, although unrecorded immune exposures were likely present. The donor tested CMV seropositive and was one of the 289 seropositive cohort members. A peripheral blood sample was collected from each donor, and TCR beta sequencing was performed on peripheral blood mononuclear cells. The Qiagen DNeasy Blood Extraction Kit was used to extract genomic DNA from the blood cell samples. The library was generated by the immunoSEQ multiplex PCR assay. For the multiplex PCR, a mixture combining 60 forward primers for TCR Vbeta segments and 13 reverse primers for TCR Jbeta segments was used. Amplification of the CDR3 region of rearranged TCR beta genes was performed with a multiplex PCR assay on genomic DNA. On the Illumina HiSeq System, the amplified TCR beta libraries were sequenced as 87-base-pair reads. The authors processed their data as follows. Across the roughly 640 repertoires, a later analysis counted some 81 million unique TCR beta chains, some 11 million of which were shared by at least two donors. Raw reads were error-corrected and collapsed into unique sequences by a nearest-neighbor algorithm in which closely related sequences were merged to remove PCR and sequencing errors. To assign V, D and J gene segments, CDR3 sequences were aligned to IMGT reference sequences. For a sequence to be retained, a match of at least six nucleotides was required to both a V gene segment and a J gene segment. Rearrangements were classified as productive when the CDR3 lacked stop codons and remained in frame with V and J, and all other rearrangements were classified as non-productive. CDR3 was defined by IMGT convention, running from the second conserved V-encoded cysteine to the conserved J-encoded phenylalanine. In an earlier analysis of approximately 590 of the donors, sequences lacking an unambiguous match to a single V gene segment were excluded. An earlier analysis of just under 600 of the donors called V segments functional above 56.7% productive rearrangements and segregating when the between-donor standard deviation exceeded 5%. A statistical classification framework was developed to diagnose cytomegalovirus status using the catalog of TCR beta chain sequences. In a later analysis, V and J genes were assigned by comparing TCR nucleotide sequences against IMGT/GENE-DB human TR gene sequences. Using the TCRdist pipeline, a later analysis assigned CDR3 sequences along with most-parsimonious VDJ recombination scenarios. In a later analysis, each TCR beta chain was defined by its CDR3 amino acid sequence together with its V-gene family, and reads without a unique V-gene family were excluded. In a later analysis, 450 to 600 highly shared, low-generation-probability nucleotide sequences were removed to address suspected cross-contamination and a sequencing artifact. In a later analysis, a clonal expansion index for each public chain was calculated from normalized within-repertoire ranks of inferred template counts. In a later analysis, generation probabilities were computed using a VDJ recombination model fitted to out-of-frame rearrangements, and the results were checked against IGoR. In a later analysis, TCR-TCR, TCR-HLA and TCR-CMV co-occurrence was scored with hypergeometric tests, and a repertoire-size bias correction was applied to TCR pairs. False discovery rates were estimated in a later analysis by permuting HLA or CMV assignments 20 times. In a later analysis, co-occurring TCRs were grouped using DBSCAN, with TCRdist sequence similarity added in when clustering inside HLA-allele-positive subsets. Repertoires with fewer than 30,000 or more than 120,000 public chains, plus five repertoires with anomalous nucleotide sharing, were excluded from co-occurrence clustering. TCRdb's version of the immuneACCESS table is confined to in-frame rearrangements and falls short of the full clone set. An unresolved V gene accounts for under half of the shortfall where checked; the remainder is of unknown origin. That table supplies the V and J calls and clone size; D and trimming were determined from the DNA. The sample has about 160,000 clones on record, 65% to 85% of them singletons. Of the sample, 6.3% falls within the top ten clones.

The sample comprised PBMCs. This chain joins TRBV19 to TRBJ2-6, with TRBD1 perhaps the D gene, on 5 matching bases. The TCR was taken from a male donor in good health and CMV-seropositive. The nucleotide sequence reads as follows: TGTGCCAGTAGTGCGCCCCGACAGAGCTCTGGGGCCAACGTCCTGACTTTC. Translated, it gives CASSAPRQSSGANVLTF.